This T cell receptor (beta chain) was sequenced for a study of control samples from healthy donors and cancer patients. The table came from immunoSEQ multiplex PCR; TCRdb's copy has only in-frame clones and leaves some out. The sample shows 120,000 or so clones, roughly 87% of them seen only once. CDR3 length: 13 amino acids. The germline CDR1 and CDR2 sequences are SGHTA and FQGNSA. Trimming left V 4 bases short and J 0 bases short, with 6 bases between. Material for sequencing was blood. This TCR was sampled from a man between 35 and 55 years old in good health. The gene calls are TRBV7-2 and TRBJ2-5; the D is unclear. The CDR3 sequence: CASSSYNQETQYF. The CDR3 DNA is TGTGCCAGCAGCTCTTACAACCAAGAGACCCAGTACTTC.